This T cell receptor (beta chain) was retrieved from a study of blood T cell repertoires in COVID-19. CDR1 and CDR2 from the germline V gene are SGHNT and YYREEE (reference sequence). The V gene end was trimmed by 4 bases and the J gene end by 2 bases; junction bases not matched to a gene: 5. The CDR3 runs 15 residues. Measured with immunoSEQ multiplex PCR; TCRdb has only the in-frame clones, and not every one. The table lists approximately 70,000 clones, over 75% of them singletons. This TCR was recovered from a man aged 40-50 years with COVID-19, enrolled during active disease. Sample: peripheral blood. The chain is built from TRBV5-4 and TRBJ2-3, with TRBD2 matching 9 bases. Here the CDR3 reads CASSLRLAATDTQYF. CDR3 DNA: TGTGCCAGCAGCCTTAGACTAGCGGCCACAGATACGCAGTATTTT.